This TCR beta chain was retrieved from a study of T cell responses to AZD1222 COVID-19 vaccine. The method was immunoSEQ multiplex PCR; TCRdb's version includes in-frame clones alone and lacks a portion of them. This table has 150,000 or so clones, more than 75% appearing once. A remark on this clone: The antigen is undetermined.

The V gene end was trimmed by 4 bases and the J gene end by 7 bases; junction bases not matched to a gene: 7. Germline values: CDR1 GTSNPN, CDR2 SVGIG (reference sequence). The length of the CDR3 is 13 residues. Study-wide findings and caveats: The sample set comprised mostly white British donors with more females, and clonal diversity was possibly underestimated. Just a handful of AZD1222 recipients were seropositive at baseline. Nearly half of the spike-specific TCRs reportedly recognize variant regions that carry no mutations. With two AZD1222 doses given, Spike-specific TCR breadth and depth both rose.

This receptor was identified in an adult in good health. The chain joins TRBV30 to TRBJ1-2; 9 positions match TRBD1. The sample here was peripheral blood, taken on day 0 of MenACWY control vaccination. The CDR3 spells CAWILQGAVGYTF. The CDR3 bases are TGTGCCTGGATCCTACAGGGGGCGGTTGGCTACACCTTC.